This TCR beta chain was identified in a study of cytomegalovirus exposure and HLA in healthy donors. Germline V gene sequence: CDR1 ENHRY, CDR2 SYGVKD. CDR3 length equals 14 residues. The ends lost 2 bases at V and 7 bases at J; junction bases unmatched: 5. PCR involved 60 Vbeta and 13 Jbeta primers. As processed by the authors: Later, 65 million to 85 million unique TCR beta chains were counted in an analysis, and roughly 11 million of them were shared. The data were produced by immunoSEQ multiplex PCR, yet TCRdb's version contains in-frame clones alone and is incomplete. That table furnishes V, J and clone size, whereas the DNA furnished D and trimming. The repertoire holds 100,000 to 150,000 clones, with over 70% as singletons. This clone has a single count.

Sequences were obtained from PBMCs. This TCR was recovered from a female donor in good health and CMV-seronegative. The chain is built from TRBV10-3 and TRBJ2-1; 7 bases align to TRBD2. The DNA for the CDR3 is TGTGCCATCAGTGAGGCGGGAGTAGGGAATGAGCAGTTCTTC. Protein product: CAISEAGVGNEQFF.